These 11 T cell receptor beta chains were all obtained from the same sample, sequenced in a study of Ad26.COV2.S vaccination and SARS-CoV-2 variants (dated by TCRdb to the early 2020s). The treatment or condition label for this specimen denotes: roughly 20 received Ad26.COV2.S at low or high dose, single or two shots; 5 received placebo; per-sample allocation not given. Repertoires of vaccine and placebo recipients were sequenced from samples collected on day 63 after the first injection. The method was the immunoSEQ multiplex PCR assay. Held by TCRdb, this immuneACCESS table contains in-frame sequences only and omits some clones. Under half of the omission traces to an unresolved V gene where checked; the cause of the rest is unknown. This sample lists 440,000 or so clones; about 88% were detected once. About 1.5% of the sample comes from the top ten. The specimen comprised peripheral blood, sampled in a trial of Ad26.COV2.S vaccine versus placebo. These receptors originate from a person between 18 and 65 years old who received the Ad26.COV2.S COVID-19 vaccine or a placebo.

The CDR3 loop reads CASSTGSYTEAFF. The CDR3 bases are TGTGCCAGCAGTACAGGGTCCTACACTGAAGCTTTCTTT. The rearrangement uses TRBV12-3 or TRBV12-4 and TRBJ1-1, with a weak D call TRBD1 (6 bases). Deletions cut 5 bases from V and 3 bases from J, with 10 bases between. The CDR3 length is 13 residues.

This clone was counted a single time. V usage is TRBV28 and J usage is TRBJ1-6; 7 bases fit TRBD1. J was trimmed by 6 bases and V by 7 bases; bases with no gene match: 6. CDR1 MDHEN and CDR2 SYDVKM come from the germline V gene. CDR3 length: 14 amino acids. CDR3 coding DNA: TGTGCCAGCACCCCGACAGGGTTTAATTCACCCCTCCACTTT. Protein sequence: CASTPTGFNSPLHF.

The chain couples TRBV4-2 to TRBJ1-2, with 9 nucleotides matching TRBD1. CDR3 length: 15 amino acids. With 0 bases clipped from V and 4 bases from J, the junction kept 3 bases outside the gene matches. Germline CDR1 reads LGHNA; CDR2 reads YNFKEQ. The CDR3 here is CASSQESGQGYGYTF. Here the CDR3 DNA reads TGTGCCAGCAGCCAAGAATCGGGACAGGGCTATGGCTACACCTTC.

V gene TRBV5-1 combines with J gene TRBJ2-1; D may correspond to TRBD1 or TRBD2 (7 bases each). CDR1 and CDR2 (germline): SGHRS, YFSETQ. The ends were cut back, 4 bases at V and 5 bases at J, with 16 bases in the middle. This CDR3 is 15 amino acids long. This chain's CDR3 is CASSPTGRGHNEQFF. In DNA form, the CDR3 reads TGCGCCAGCAGCCCGACAGGGAGGGGGCACAATGAGCAGTTCTTC.

The chain employs TRBV7-8 and TRBJ1-5, with 7 bases aligning to TRBD1. Germline V gives CDR1 SGHVS, CDR2 FQNEAQ. V trimming: 1 base; J trimming: 5 bases; junction bases outside the gene matches: 5. The CDR3 has 15 amino acids. Here the CDR3 reads CASSLVGRGDQPQHF. CDR3 sequence (DNA): TGTGCCAGCAGCTTAGTGGGCAGGGGGGATCAGCCCCAGCATTTT.

The chain links TRBV9 to TRBJ2-7; 8 nucleotides agree with TRBD1. The germline gives CDR1 SGDLS, CDR2 YYNGEE. CDR3 length: 15 residues. The ends lost 3 bases at V and 2 bases at J; junction bases unmatched: 7. The CDR3 nucleotides are TGTGCCAGCAGCGCTACCGGGACAGGACCCTACGAGCAGTACTTC. Residues: CASSATGTGPYEQYF.

The CDR3 DNA follows: TGCAGCGTAGACAGGGGATTGCAAACAGATACGCAGTATTTT. It specifies CSVDRGLQTDTQYF. V gene TRBV29-1 combines with J gene TRBJ2-3, with TRBD1 matching 8 bases. The length of the CDR3 is 14 residues. Germline V gene data show CDR1 as SQVTM and CDR2 as ANQGSEA. V shed 6 bases and J 3 bases; nucleotides not matched to a gene: 8.

This chain uses TRBV19 with TRBJ2-7; 7 bases map to TRBD1. After removal of 6 bases from V and 0 bases from J, the junction contained 5 bases not matched to a gene. This CDR3 has 14 amino acids. From germline, CDR1 is LNHDA and CDR2 SQIVND (reference sequence). As DNA, the CDR3 is TGTGCCAGTAGACCACAGGGGCTCTCCTACGAGCAGTACTTC. This sequence encodes CASRPQGLSYEQYF.

The J gene is TRBJ2-4, the V gene TRBV5-5, with D perhaps TRBD1 (5 bases). The CDR3 has 16 residues. Trimming removed 1 base from V and 1 base from J, with 12 bases in between. Looked up from germline, CDR1 is SGHKS and CDR2 is YYEKEE (reference sequence). The CDR3 region has the DNA TGTGCCAGCAGCTTGTTCCCAGGGTCGGCCAAAAACATTCAGTACTTC. This translates into CASSLFPGSAKNIQYF.

The V and J genes are TRBV3-1 (or the pseudogene TRBV3-2) and TRBJ2-1; tentatively, D is TRBD2 (6 bases). Germline CDR1 reads LGHDT; CDR2 reads YNNKEL (reference sequence). CDR3 length: 14 residues. Trimming cost V 4 bases and J 6 bases, with 13 bases left between them. The DNA for the CDR3 is TGTGCCAGCAGCCGAACGGGACTTGGCAATGAGCAGTTCTTC. Protein product: CASSRTGLGNEQFF.

This chain links TRBV18 with TRBJ2-7; D perhaps matches TRBD2 (5 bases). Trimming stripped 2 bases from V and 3 bases from J, with 17 bases between. The CDR3 is 16 residues long. Germline CDR1 KGHSH, CDR2 LQKENI. The CDR3 loop is CASSPSSGGLNYEQYF. In nucleotides, the CDR3 is TGTGCCAGCTCACCAAGCAGCGGCGGGCTAAACTACGAGCAGTACTTC.